A single T cell receptor beta chain is shown here with its context. RNA transcripts provided the template for amplifying TCR beta CDR3 regions. First-round RT-PCR relied on HTBI primers, and a second-round multiplex PCR came next. TCRdb re-derived calls from the multiplex PCR reads in MiXCR, one entry per CDR3 protein. The sample carries 900,000 to 1,200,000 distinct CDR3 sequences, roughly 35% recorded once. The data originate from a study of Graves' ophthalmopathy and Graves' hyperthyroidism. The CDR3 has 17 amino acids. Germline-derived CDR1 and CDR2 are KGHDR and SFDVKD. V lost 4 bases, J lost 1 base, and 7 bases stayed unmatched.

The clonotype originates from an adult man with Graves' hyperthyroidism. Sequencing input: peripheral blood or thyroid tissue (not recorded which). V and J are TRBV24-1 and TRBJ2-2; the match to TRBD2 covers 8 bases. CDR3 bases: TGTGCCACCAGTGACTTAACTACTAGCGGGAACACCGGGGAGCTGTTTTTT. Amino acids: CATSDLTTSGNTGELFF.